The rows below give T cell receptor beta chains drawn from one sample of a study of T cell clonotyping in hematopoietic cell transplantation. The table came from immunoSEQ multiplex PCR; TCRdb's copy has only in-frame clones and leaves some out. The table records over 6,000 clones, about 83% of them present only once. The sequencing here drew on peripheral blood mononuclear cells, taken 100 days after allogeneic stem cell transplant. The receptors originated from a female patient aged 40-50 years who had an allogeneic stem cell transplant from a related donor, so the T cells may come from the graft donor. Some clones in this sample may be carry-over from other donors' samples. Each CDR3 is given with its conserved first and last residue. Each record gives: V gene, clone size, J gene, D gene, CDR3 DNA, CDR3 protein. The D gene is left open where the match is weak. Clone size is not always given. Where it is, it says once, few, many or a class for expanded clones.

TRBV11-2	.	TRBJ2-1	.	TGTGCCAGCAGCCAATGGAGTTCCCCCAACAACAATGAGCAGTTCTTC	CASSQWSSPNNNEQFF
TRBV19	.	TRBJ1-1	.	TGTGCCAGTAGGACGTTGAACACTGAAGCTTTCTTT	CASRTLNTEAFF
TRBV5-1	.	TRBJ2-1	TRBD2	TGCGCCAGCACAACTCCGGGACTAGCGGCCAATGAGCAGTTCTTC	CASTTPGLAANEQFF
TRBV19	few	TRBJ2-1	.	TGTGCCAGTAGTACCGGAGGAAATGAGCAGTTCTTC	CASSTGGNEQFF
TRBV2	once	TRBJ2-5	TRBD1	TGTGCCAGCAGAGAGGACAGGGCGGCCCAGTACTTC	CASREDRAAQYF
TRBV28	.	TRBJ2-3	.	TGTGCCAGCAGTTTGAGTCTAGCAACAGATACGCAGTATTTT	CASSLSLATDTQYF
TRBV6-1	.	TRBJ1-2	.	TGTGCCAGCAGTGAAGCGGTTCTGGCCATCCGGGACTATGGCTACACCTTC	CASSEAVLAIRDYGYTF
TRBV11-3	.	TRBJ1-2	.	TGTGCCAGCAGCCCGTGGGAGGGAACGGATGACTACACCTTC	CASSPWEGTDDYTF
TRBV7-2	.	TRBJ2-3	.	TGTGCCAGCAGCTTCCGGACGACCCGTAGCACAGATACGCAGTATTTT	CASSFRTTRSTDTQYF
TRBV27	.	TRBJ2-7	.	TGTGCCAGCAGCCGACTCGGGACGGTTCCAAACGAGCAGTACTTC	CASSRLGTVPNEQYF
TRBV28	.	TRBJ1-1	.	TGTGCCAGTGTTTTGAACACTGAAGCTTTCTTT	CASVLNTEAFF
TRBV5-4	once	TRBJ2-5	.	TGTGCCAGCAGCCCTAACTACCAAGAGACCCAGTACTTC	CASSPNYQETQYF
TRBV10-2	.	TRBJ1-1	.	TGCGCCAGCCTGAAGGCGCTTAGTCCTCAGGCAACTGAAGCTTTCTTT	CASLKALSPQATEAFF
TRBV28	.	TRBJ1-2	TRBD1	TGTGCCAGCAGTCACCAAGAGGGACAGGGTATTGACTATGGCTACACCTTC	CASSHQEGQGIDYGYTF
TRBV6-5	.	TRBJ2-7	.	TGTGCCAGCAGAGCCGGGACTGCAAACCACGAGCAGTACTTC	CASRAGTANHEQYF